Listed below are T cell receptor beta chains from one sample, sequenced in a study of identical twins. TCRdb recomputed calls from the 5' RACE reads with MiXCR, one row per CDR3 protein. The sample lists about 730,000 distinct CDR3 sequences, 21% seen once, with 4% to 5.5% in the top ten. These sequences were also reported in another study, on T cells expressing NK-cell markers.

Sequencing was done on a sample of PBMCs. These receptor sequences come from a woman between 18 and 29 years old in good health. CDR3s include the opening cysteine and the closing phenylalanine or tryptophan. A D gene is named only where the DNA matches it firmly. The size entry is marked missing in some rows and otherwise reads once, few, many or a size class.

-,TRBV5-1,-,TRBJ2-5,CASSFNFFQETQYF,TGCGCCAGCAGCTTTAACTTCTTCCAAGAGACCCAGTACTTC
TRBD2,TRBV5-6,-,TRBJ2-1,CASSFSGRVHNEQFF,TGTGCCAGCAGCTTTAGCGGGAGGGTCCACAATGAGCAGTTCTTC
-,TRBV6-1,-,TRBJ2-7,CASRGDWSSYEQYF,TGTGCCAGCAGGGGAGACTGGAGCTCCTACGAGCAGTACTTC
-,TRBV12-3/TRBV12-4,-,TRBJ1-1,CASLLGGTEAFF,TGTGCCAGTCTGTTAGGTGGCACTGAAGCTTTCTTT
TRBD1,TRBV3-1,-,TRBJ2-7,CASSQEGRAGQGVRYF,TGTGCCAGCAGCCAAGAGGGAAGAGCGGGACAGGGGGTCCGGTACTTC
-,TRBV20-1,-,TRBJ2-3,CSARFKPASTTDTQYF,TGCAGTGCTAGATTCAAGCCTGCGTCCACCACAGATACGCAGTATTTT
-,TRBV6-1,few,TRBJ1-5,CASSGVADQTQHF,TGTGCCAGCAGTGGGGTCGCCGATCAGACCCAGCATTTT
TRBD2,TRBV12-3/TRBV12-4,few,TRBJ2-1,CASAPTSGIADEQFF,TGTGCCAGCGCCCCGACTAGCGGGATAGCGGATGAGCAGTTCTTC
TRBD1,TRBV12-3/TRBV12-4,few,TRBJ2-7,CASSPGTGLLQYF,TGTGCCAGCAGTCCAGGGACAGGATTACTCCAGTACTTC
-,TRBV12-3/TRBV12-4,-,TRBJ1-2,CASSVGRLYGYTF,TGTGCCAGCAGTGTTGGACGGCTCTATGGCTACACCTTC
-,TRBV7-9,-,TRBJ2-1,CASSFNWRDYNEQFF,TGTGCCAGCAGCTTTAATTGGAGGGACTACAATGAGCAGTTCTTC
TRBD2,TRBV29-1,few,TRBJ2-1,CSVGSGTSGIKGEQFF,TGCAGCGTCGGAAGTGGGACTAGCGGGATAAAGGGCGAGCAGTTCTTC
-,TRBV9,few,TRBJ2-3,CASSWRVKSDTQYF,TGTGCCAGCAGCTGGAGAGTCAAGTCAGATACGCAGTATTTT
TRBD2,TRBV2,few,TRBJ2-5,CASSEAGLAGDPETQYF,TGTGCCAGCAGTGAGGCGGGGCTAGCGGGGGATCCGGAGACCCAGTACTTC
-,TRBV29-1,few,TRBJ2-2,CSVGDIANTGELFF,TGCAGCGTTGGTGATATCGCGAACACCGGGGAGCTGTTTTTT
TRBD1,TRBV5-5,many,TRBJ1-5,CASSPDRGNQPQHF,TGTGCCAGCAGCCCCGACAGGGGCAATCAGCCCCAGCATTTT
-,TRBV19,few,TRBJ2-7,CASTAGISYEQYF,TGTGCCAGTACGGCGGGGATCTCCTACGAGCAGTACTTC
-,TRBV5-1,few,TRBJ2-7,CASGKGHLYEQYF,TGCGCCAGCGGGAAAGGACACCTCTACGAGCAGTACTTC
TRBD2,TRBV12-3/TRBV12-4,few,TRBJ2-1,CASSFPSGSVNEQFF,TGTGCCAGCAGTTTCCCTAGCGGGAGTGTGAATGAGCAGTTCTTC
-,TRBV29-1,-,TRBJ2-7,CSVVDGSYEQYF,TGCAGCGTTGTCGACGGGAGCTACGAGCAGTACTTC
-,TRBV5-6,-,TRBJ1-1,CASSRGSTEAFF,TGTGCCAGCAGCCGGGGCAGCACTGAAGCTTTCTTT
-,TRBV9,-,TRBJ2-3,CASSLTGSDDTQYF,TGTGCCAGCAGCCTGACGGGGAGTGACGATACGCAGTATTTT
-,TRBV10-3,-,TRBJ2-3,CAISDLRGHTDTQYF,TGTGCCATCAGTGACTTGCGGGGGCACACAGATACGCAGTATTTT
TRBD1,TRBV11-2,-,TRBJ2-1,CASSLFSPRRQGDNEQFF,TGTGCCAGCAGCTTATTTTCTCCTCGGAGACAGGGGGACAATGAGCAGTTCTTC
TRBD2,TRBV12-3/TRBV12-4,few,TRBJ2-3,CASSLGGGAGKDTQYF,TGTGCCAGCAGTTTGGGCGGGGGGGCCGGTAAAGATACGCAGTATTTT
-,TRBV9,-,TRBJ2-1,CASSGGGIRSYNEQFF,TGTGCCAGCAGCGGGGGGGGCATCCGATCTTACAATGAGCAGTTCTTC
TRBD1,TRBV12-3/TRBV12-4,-,TRBJ1-1,CASQPSNRGKTEAFF,TGTGCCAGCCAACCTAGTAACAGGGGGAAGACTGAAGCTTTCTTT
TRBD1,TRBV20-1,few,TRBJ1-6,CSATTGEASPLHF,TGCAGTGCCACGACAGGGGAAGCTTCACCCCTCCACTTT
TRBD2,TRBV2,few,TRBJ2-1,CASSDWGLAGPEQFF,TGTGCCAGCAGTGACTGGGGACTAGCGGGACCTGAGCAGTTCTTC
TRBD1,TRBV20-1,few,TRBJ1-1,CSASVDRMEAFF,TGCAGTGCTAGTGTGGACAGGATGGAAGCTTTCTTT
TRBD1,TRBV20-1,-,TRBJ2-1,CSASPGTGGFNEQFF,TGCAGTGCCAGCCCCGGGACAGGGGGCTTCAATGAGCAGTTCTTC
-,TRBV7-8,-,TRBJ2-7,CASSFGQLREQYF,TGTGCCAGCAGCTTTGGTCAGTTGCGCGAGCAGTACTTC
TRBD2,TRBV7-8,-,TRBJ2-3,CASSPLAGGATDTQYF,TGTGCCAGCAGCCCTCTAGCGGGGGGTGCCACAGATACGCAGTATTTT
TRBD2,TRBV27,-,TRBJ2-1,CASSLRWEGRVEQFF,TGTGCCAGCAGTTTAAGGTGGGAGGGCCGGGTTGAGCAGTTCTTC
-,TRBV20-1,few,TRBJ2-3,CSAPSAFPTDTQYF,TGCAGTGCTCCTTCAGCGTTCCCCACAGATACGCAGTATTTT
-,TRBV6-5,-,TRBJ1-5,CASSYSWDQPQHF,TGTGCCAGCAGTTACTCGTGGGATCAGCCCCAGCATTTT
-,TRBV29-1,many,TRBJ2-3,CSVGYDWEWDTQYF,TGCAGCGTTGGATACGACTGGGAATGGGATACGCAGTATTTT
TRBD2,TRBV12-3/TRBV12-4,few,TRBJ2-5,CASSSGTRETQYF,TGTGCCAGCAGTTCCGGGACTAGGGAGACCCAGTACTTC
-,TRBV12-3/TRBV12-4,few,TRBJ2-3,CASSLEAGFTDTQYF,TGTGCCAGCAGCCTAGAGGCGGGGTTCACAGATACGCAGTATTTT
-,TRBV6-5,few,TRBJ1-4,CASSYRTSNEKLFF,TGTGCCAGCAGTTACCGGACAAGTAATGAAAAACTGTTTTTT